This T cell receptor beta chain was sequenced in a study of cytomegalovirus exposure and HLA in healthy donors. Trimming shortened V by 1 base and J by 6 bases, and 12 bases separated the two germline ends. Germline V lookup: CDR1 LGHNA, CDR2 YSLEER. The CDR3 is made up of 15 amino acids. Points from the study as a whole: Researchers catalogued roughly 170 TCR beta chains as cytomegalovirus-associated.

The PCR contained 60 Vbeta and 13 Jbeta primers. Some clones are missing from TCRdb's copy, which holds only in-frame ones; the method was immunoSEQ multiplex PCR. The repertoire holds 150,000 to 200,000 clones, with 80% to 85% as singletons. In regard to this clone: As yet, its antigen is unknown.

This chain joins TRBV4-3 and TRBJ1-4; D call uncertain. Sequenced material: PBMCs. The TCR comes from a woman aged 40 to 55 in good health and CMV-seronegative. The chain's CDR3 is CASSQGRARDEKLFF. DNA for the CDR3: TGCGCCAGCAGCCAAGGGCGGGCCCGGGATGAAAAACTGTTTTTT.